This T cell receptor (beta chain) was sequenced during a study of T cells after yellow fever vaccination. General study points: Most primary-vaccination clones reappeared after the booster (approximately 95% CD4, roughly 88% CD8). Weaker overall, the secondary response nonetheless peaked faster (day 5 versus 15).

In the case of this clonotype: The antigen remains unidentified.

Conversion of TCR transcripts into cDNA relied on 5'RACE template switching, which added a universal primer site and UMIs. TCRdb passed the 5' RACE reads through MiXCR, listing each CDR3 protein once. Of about 300,000 distinct CDR3 sequences detected, 7.5% to 9% appear once; the ten largest clones hold 3% to 3.5%. This CDR3 is 13 amino acids long. Germline V gene lookup returns CDR1 KGHDR and CDR2 SFDVKD. V was trimmed by 4 bases and J by 7 bases, leaving 10 bases between them. This sequence originates from a man between 18 and 29 years old who received the YFV17D yellow fever vaccine. This chain connects TRBV24-1 to TRBJ2-1; D may be TRBD2 (5 bases). The material sequenced was CD4+ T cells sorted from PBMCs, taken 5 days after the yellow fever booster vaccination. The CDR3 DNA is TGTGCCACCAGTGAACGTTCGGGGAATGAGCAGTTCTTC. It is translated as CATSERSGNEQFF.